This T cell receptor beta chain derives from a study of blood T cell repertoires in COVID-19 (dated by TCRdb to 2019 to 2021). Background on the whole study: Samples covering the acute and convalescent phases of COVID-19 were provided by collaborators in the United States, Italy and Spain. Deeply sampled blood TCRbeta repertoires from subjects exposed to, actively infected with, or recovered from COVID-19 were included in the dataset. A de-identified subject ID, COVID-19 status, age in years and sex were almost always included in the sample metadata. The samples were drawn from the first 160 participants of the ongoing ImmuneRACE study and from 1,254 subjects provided by 6 global collaborators. The repertoires were released in a freely available public database meant as a resource for research on the immune response to SARS-CoV-2. Where available, HLA class I and class II types were obtained from metadata supplied by the sample provider rather than from assay-based typing. The material from the prospective study consisted of cDNA or gDNA derived from T cells, B-cell-depleted T cells, or PBMCs.

Collaborating institutions collected whole blood in K2EDTA tubes following their own protocols. For TCRbeta analysis, collaborators shipped samples as frozen whole blood, isolated PBMCs, or DNA extracted from either of those sample types. The paper's findings and limits, for the study overall: The amount of clinical and demographic metadata varied by source and participant and was provided uncurated.

Turning to this clone: Its antigen remains unidentified. Base qualities are not at hand, and no much larger clone is one base apart.

TCRbeta CDR3 regions were amplified from genomic DNA by means of the immunoSEQ Assay, a bias-controlled multiplex PCR. Per the original workflow: Within the assay, amplification of reference gene primers was used to estimate how many nucleated cells each sample contained. To quantify the absolute abundance of each unique TCRbeta CDR3 rearrangement, sequence reads were collapsed and filtered. Productive Simpson clonality was computed per sample as the square root of Simpson's diversity index over productive rearrangements. TCRdb took over this immuneACCESS table, retaining in-frame rearrangements with V and J assigned. Such tables are incomplete; in checked studies, under half of the missing clones stem from an unresolved V gene, and the remainder is unexplained. The V and J calls and clone size were taken over from that table, and D and trimming were inferred from the DNA. The sample table holds more than 80,000 clones, of which 80% to 90% were seen once. Of the sample, around 10% is held by the ten largest clones.

This receptor was obtained from a man at least 80 years old with acute or convalescent COVID-19. The sample was peripheral blood.

The DNA sequence is given as TGTGCCAGCAGTGCCCACGGCGCTAGCGCCTACGAGCAGTACTTC. This gives the protein CASSAHGASAYEQYF. This sequence uses TRBV28 and TRBJ2-7; the D gene is perhaps TRBD2, on 6 matching bases. From cysteine to phenylalanine, the CDR3 is 15 amino acids long. Of the read, only the CDR3 DNA is kept; its 45 bases are in frame from base 1. Cut back by 5 bases and 2 bases, the V and J ends lie 16 bases apart. From the germline V gene, CDR1 is MDHEN and CDR2 is SYDVKM.